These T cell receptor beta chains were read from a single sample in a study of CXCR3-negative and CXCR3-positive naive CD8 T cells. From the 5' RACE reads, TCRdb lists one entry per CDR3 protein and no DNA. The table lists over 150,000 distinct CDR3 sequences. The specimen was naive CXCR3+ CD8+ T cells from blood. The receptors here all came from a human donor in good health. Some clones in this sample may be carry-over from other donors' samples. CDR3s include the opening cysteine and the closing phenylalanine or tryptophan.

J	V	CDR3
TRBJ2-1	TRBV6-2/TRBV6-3	CASSRRALEYYNEQFF
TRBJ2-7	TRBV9	CASSPGGGGGSYEQYF
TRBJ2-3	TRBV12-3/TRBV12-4	CASSPMGPTDTQYF
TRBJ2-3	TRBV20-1	CSAPRGPGFTDTQYF
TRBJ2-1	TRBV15	CATSSGYEQFF
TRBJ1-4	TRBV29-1	CSAPDGRGELFF
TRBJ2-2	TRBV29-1	CSVDPRGNTGELFF
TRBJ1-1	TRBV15	CATSRGVGRDTEAFF
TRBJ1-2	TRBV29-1	CSVEGTGPYGYTF
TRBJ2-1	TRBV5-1	CASSKGYNEQFF
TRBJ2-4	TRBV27	CASATQDRMGAKNIQYF
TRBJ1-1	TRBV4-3	CASSQGSGRDTEAFF
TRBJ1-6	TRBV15	CATSRDGANSPLHF
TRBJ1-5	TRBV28	CASSVTYSNQPQHF
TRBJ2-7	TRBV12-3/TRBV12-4	CASSSRLLQQYF
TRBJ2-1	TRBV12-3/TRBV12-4	CASSLTDEQFF
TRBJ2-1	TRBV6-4	CASSESGTSGYNEQFF
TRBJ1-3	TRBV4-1	CASSQVGTGVAGNTLYF
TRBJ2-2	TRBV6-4	CASSHGDTGELFF
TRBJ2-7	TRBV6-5	CASSSGQLRSYEQYF
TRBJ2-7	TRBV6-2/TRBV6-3	CASTPGGVYEQYF
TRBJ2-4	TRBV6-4	CASSRLAGHLLGSKNIQYF
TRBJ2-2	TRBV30	CAEGEHTGELFF
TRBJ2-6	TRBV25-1	CASSEYGQGGTAGANVLTF
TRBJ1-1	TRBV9	CASSVQGSYDTEAFF
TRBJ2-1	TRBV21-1	CASSNRGESSEQFF
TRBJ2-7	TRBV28	CASSLLVGSYEQYF
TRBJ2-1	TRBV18	CASSPGAGADEQFF
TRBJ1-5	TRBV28	CASSGNQPQHF
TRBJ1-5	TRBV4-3	CASSQETGGTQPQHF
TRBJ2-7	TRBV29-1	CSATTLYEQYF
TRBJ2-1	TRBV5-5	CASSWGGRFNEQFF
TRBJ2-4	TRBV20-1	CSATGGGAKNIQYF
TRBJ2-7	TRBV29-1	CSAGGGGEQYF
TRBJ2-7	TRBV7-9	CASSLALGWTSGVPYEQYF
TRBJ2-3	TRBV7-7	CASSLVGADTQYF
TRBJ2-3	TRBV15	CATSEDTRADTQYF
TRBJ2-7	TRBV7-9	CASKDGLSYEQYF
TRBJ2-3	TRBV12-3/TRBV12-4	CASMDSDTDTQYF
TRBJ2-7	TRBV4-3	CASSQERQGFNEQYF
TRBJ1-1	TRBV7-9	CASGSLQGATEAFF
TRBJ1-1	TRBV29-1	CSVDPRASMNTEAFF
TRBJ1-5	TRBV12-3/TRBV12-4	CASSSPFSNQPQHF
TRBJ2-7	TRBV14	CASSPASSTYEQYF
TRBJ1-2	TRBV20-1	CSAPDRGQGYTF
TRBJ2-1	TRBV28	CASSLGTPAVGEQFF
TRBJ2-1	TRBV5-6	CASSFGTGANEQFF
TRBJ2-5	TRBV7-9	CASSFLDRDSQETQYF
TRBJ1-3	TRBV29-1	CSVQGQISGNTIYF
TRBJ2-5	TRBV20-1	CSARDFETQYF